This entry describes one TCR beta chain. The antigen is not known. The sample originates from a study of graft-versus-host responses after intestinal transplantation. At the level of the study: Each transplant was multivisceral, liver-intestinal, or isolated intestinal.

General study points: Among recipient marrow samples, GvH clones were found; some appeared first in ileum or blood.

Looked up from germline, CDR1 is SGHVS and CDR2 is FQNEAQ. With 2 bases removed from V and 7 bases from J, the gap between germline ends came to 14 bases. CDR3 size: 14 residues. Profiled with immunoSEQ multiplex PCR; TCRdb holds only in-frame clones, not every one. Found here are some 140,000 clones, approximately 92% of them singletons; the top ten hold around 0.16%. Sequences were derived from unstimulated CD4+ T cells sorted from spleen or lymph node cells, sampled before intestinal transplant. The chain recombines TRBV7-8 with TRBJ1-2; D is uncertain. This receptor was identified in a human donor who received an intestinal transplant. CDR3 protein: CASSLLEARGGYTF. CDR3 in DNA: TGTGCCAGCAGCTTACTTGAGGCGCGCGGTGGCTACACCTTC.